Detailed here is one TCR beta chain. Generated by immunoSEQ multiplex PCR, the TCRdb table keeps only in-frame clones and is missing some. The table records under 200,000 clones, around 85% of them present only once. This entry is derived from a study of cytomegalovirus exposure and HLA in healthy donors. The sample consisted of PBMCs. The receptor comes from a young woman in good health and CMV-seronegative.

CDR3 sequence (DNA): TGCGCCAGCAGCCAAGACAGGGGGACCGGGGAGCTGTTTTTT. Translation: CASSQDRGTGELFF. The chain has TRBV4-3 and TRBJ2-2, with 7 nucleotides matching TRBD1. The V gene's germline CDR1 is LGHNA and CDR2 YSLEER. Trimming at V came to 0 bases and at J to 5 bases, leaving 0 bases not matched to a gene. This CDR3 is built from 14 residues.